One and the same sample provided the 28 T cell receptor beta chains below, sequenced in a study of T-cell memory formation after mild COVID-19. MiXCR was run by TCRdb on the 5' RACE reads, yielding one entry per CDR3 protein. The sample lists 50,000 to 75,000 distinct CDR3 sequences, roughly 9.9% occurring once. Material: PBMCs or a T cell subset sorted from them (not recorded which). These receptors were collected from a man between 18 and 29 years old who had mild COVID-19 (a few samples of this study predate the infection). Cell type and time point are not known.

The V and J genes are TRBV28 and TRBJ1-6; 9 nucleotides agree with TRBD1. The V segment lost 3 bases and the J segment 7 bases; nucleotides outside the gene matches: 4. The CDR3 has 15 amino acids. Germline V CDR1 and CDR2: MDHEN, SYDVKM. As DNA, the CDR3 is TGTGCCAGCAGTTTGGGACAGGGAGGCAATTCACCCCTCCACTTT. Translation: CASSLGQGGNSPLHF.

This clonotype was seen only a few times. The chain combines TRBV6-2 or TRBV6-3 with TRBJ2-5; 7 bases agree with TRBD1. Looked up from germline, CDR1 is MNHEY and CDR2 is SVGEGT. The CDR3 sequence is 13 residues long. V gave up 6 bases and J gave up 6 bases; unmatched junction bases: 7. CDR3 bases: TGTGCCAGCAGCCCGAACAGGGGACAGACCCAGTACTTC. It codes for CASSPNRGQTQYF.

This clonotype was seen at least ten times. The chain joins TRBV10-3 to TRBJ2-1; D is unresolved. There are 10 residues in the CDR3. In germline, CDR1 is ENHRY, CDR2 SYGVKD. Trimming cost V 7 bases and J 12 bases, with 10 bases left between them. The CDR3 nucleotides read TGTGCCATCACCGAGATGAGGCAGTTCTTC. Its translation is CAITEMRQFF.

The V and J genes are TRBV20-1 and TRBJ2-3; D gene uncertain. This CDR3 contains 17 residues. V was trimmed by 0 bases and J by 1 base, leaving 17 bases between them. Germline CDR1 is DFQATT and CDR2 is SNEGSKA (reference sequence). The CDR3 is CSARDPARGPGTDTQYF. In nucleotides, the CDR3 is TGCAGTGCTAGAGACCCGGCGAGAGGCCCCGGCACAGATACGCAGTATTTT.

This clonotype occurred a few times. V is TRBV15 and J is TRBJ2-5; D is undetermined. The CDR3 length is 15 residues. The V gene's germline CDR1 is LNHNV and CDR2 YYDKDF (reference sequence). The V end lost 4 bases, the J end lost 1 base, and 13 bases lay between the germline ends. In DNA form, the CDR3 reads TGTGCCACCAGCACGTATGTGAGGCCCCAAGAGACCCAGTACTTC. Translating gives CATSTYVRPQETQYF.

This clonotype came up a few times. This chain links TRBV7-2 with TRBJ1-5; D ambiguous. This CDR3 has 12 amino acids. Trimming shortened V by 0 bases and J by 6 bases, and 3 bases separated the two germline ends. Germline CDR1 SGHTA, CDR2 FQGNSA. CDR3 region: CASSLASQPQHF. The CDR3 coding sequence is TGTGCCAGCAGCTTAGCGTCTCAGCCCCAGCATTTT.

This rearrangement joins TRBV7-2 to TRBJ1-2; the match to TRBD1 covers 8 bases. J gave up 4 bases and V 4 bases, and 11 bases lay outside the gene matches. CDR1 and CDR2 (germline): SGHTA, FQGNSA. The CDR3 runs 16 residues. Here the CDR3 reads CASSSRLGQGAYGYTF. CDR3 coding DNA: TGTGCCAGCAGCTCAAGACTAGGGCAGGGGGCCTATGGCTACACCTTC. The whole variable domain, filled in from reference TRBV7-2 and TRBJ1-2, reads GAGVSQSPSNKVTEKGKDVELRCDPISGHTALYWYRQSLGQGLEFLIYFQGNSAPDKSGLPSDRFSAERTGGSVSTLTIQRTQQEDSAVYLCASSSRLGQGAYGYTFGSGTRLTVV.

This clonotype was seen only a few times. This rearrangement joins TRBV9 to TRBJ2-5; TRBD2 agrees at 9 bases. The V and J ends lost 0 bases and 1 base, in that order; junction bases with no gene match: 7. The CDR3 is 17 amino acids. CDR1 is SGDLS, CDR2 YYNGEE, per germline. CDR3 DNA: TGTGCCAGCAGCGTAGGTGTAACTAGCGGGTCCCAAGAGACCCAGTACTTC. Translating gives CASSVGVTSGSQETQYF.

This clonotype has just a few counts. This chain links TRBV6-6 with TRBJ1-5; 7 bases fit TRBD1. V shed 8 bases and J 3 bases; nucleotides not matched to a gene: 4. Germline CDR1 MNHNY, CDR2 SVGAGI (reference sequence). CDR3 length: 13 amino acids. CDR3 DNA sequence: TGTGCCAGCGGGGGACAGCTCAATCAGCCCCAGCATTTT. It codes for CASGGQLNQPQHF.

V usage is TRBV7-2 and J usage is TRBJ2-5, with TRBD1 identical over 8 bases. Germline V gene sequence: CDR1 SGHTA, CDR2 FQGNSA. V gave up 3 bases and J gave up 6 bases; unmatched junction bases: 6. CDR3 length equals 14 residues. The CDR3 reads CASSFGQGEKTQYF. As DNA, the CDR3 is TGTGCCAGCAGCTTCGGACAGGGAGAAAAGACCCAGTACTTC. Drawing the rest from reference TRBV7-2 and TRBJ2-5, the complete variable domain is GAGVSQSPSNKVTEKGKDVELRCDPISGHTALYWYRQSLGQGLEFLIYFQGNSAPDKSGLPSDRFSAERTGGSVSTLTIQRTQQEDSAVYLCASSFGQGEKTQYFGPGTRLLVL.

This clonotype was counted only a few times. CDR3 nucleotides: TGTGCCAGCAGCGTAGTCGAAGGGGGTTTGACAGATACGCAGTATTTT. It yields the protein CASSVVEGGLTDTQYF. The chain joins TRBV9 to TRBJ2-3; maybe TRBD1 (6 bases). Trimming stripped 0 bases from V and 3 bases from J, with 14 bases between. CDR3 length: 16 residues. In germline, CDR1 is SGDLS, CDR2 YYNGEE. Combining the CDR3 with reference TRBV9 and TRBJ2-3 gives the whole variable domain DSGVTQTPKHLITATGQRVTLRCSPRSGDLSVYWYQQSLDQGLQFLIQYYNGEERAKGNILERFSAQQFPDLHSELNLSSLELGDSALYFCASSVVEGGLTDTQYFGPGTRLTVL.

This clonotype was observed a few times. The chain couples TRBV24-1 to TRBJ2-3; D is tentatively TRBD1 or TRBD2 (6 bases each). The CDR3 runs to 13 residues. Trimming removed 10 bases from V and 6 bases from J, with 16 bases in between. Germline CDR1 reads KGHDR; CDR2 reads SFDVKD. Here the CDR3 reads CATGSGGEDTQYF. DNA for the CDR3: TGTGCCACAGGGTCCGGGGGCGAGGATACGCAGTATTTT.

This rearrangement joins TRBV20-1 to TRBJ1-1; 9 positions agree with TRBD1. There are 17 residues in the CDR3. The V and J ends lost 1 base and 4 bases, in that order; junction bases with no gene match: 13. The germline CDR1 and CDR2 sequences are DFQATT and SNEGSKA (reference sequence). DNA of the CDR3: TGCAGTGCTAGAGTAGGTCTGGGACAGGGCCTTGGCACTGAAGCTTTCTTT. It translates to CSARVGLGQGLGTEAFF.

This clonotype was recorded many times. The chain links TRBV25-1 to TRBJ2-7, with TRBD1 identical over 8 bases. The germline gives CDR1 MGHDK, CDR2 SYGVNS. The CDR3 is made up of 15 amino acids. After removal of 2 bases from V and 4 bases from J, the junction contained 7 bases not matched to a gene. In nucleotides, the CDR3 is TGTGCCAGCAGTGAAGGTAACAGGGGGGTGTACGAGCAGTACTTC. Translating it yields CASSEGNRGVYEQYF.

As to this clonotype: A read error is possible here, since a much larger clone lies one base away. The V gene is TRBV20-1, the J gene TRBJ2-5; D is unclear. This CDR3 comprises 15 residues. V shed 0 bases and J shed 5 bases, with 16 bases lying between them. CDR1 and CDR2 (germline): DFQATT, SNEGSKA (reference sequence). This CDR3 reads CSARDRTSLEETQYF. CDR3 in DNA: TGCAGTGCTAGAGATCGCACTTCTTTAGAGGAGACCCAGTACTTC.

This chain connects TRBV24-1 to TRBJ2-5, with unresolved D. This CDR3 is built from 13 residues. V gave up 4 bases and J gave up 2 bases, with 7 bases separating them. The germline V gene encodes CDR1 KGHDR and CDR2 SFDVKD. The CDR3 is CATSDPGQETQYF. CDR3 nucleotides: TGTGCCACCAGTGACCCCGGGCAAGAGACCCAGTACTTC.

There are many counts of this clonotype. This chain links TRBV4-3 with TRBJ2-7, with 7 nucleotides matching TRBD1. Germline-derived CDR1 and CDR2 are LGHNA and YSLEER. After removal of 4 bases from V and 2 bases from J, the junction contained 11 bases not matched to a gene. The CDR3 spans 16 residues. The CDR3 DNA is TGCGCCAGCAGCCGAGAGCATACAGGGGTAGCCTACGAGCAGTACTTC. This sequence encodes CASSREHTGVAYEQYF.

This clonotype was seen repeatedly, ten times or more. The genes are TRBV15 and TRBJ2-3; maybe TRBD1 (5 bases). Looked up from germline, CDR1 is LNHNV and CDR2 is YYDKDF (reference sequence). The CDR3 is 12 amino acids. The ends were cut back, 4 bases at V and 5 bases at J, with 7 bases in the middle. Here the CDR3 DNA reads TGTGCCACCAGCATCCAGGGAGATACGCAGTATTTT. Translated: CATSIQGDTQYF.

The chain's CDR3 is CASSPQGALGNIQYF. CDR3 DNA sequence: TGTGCCAGCAGCCCGCAGGGGGCGCTTGGGAACATTCAGTACTTC. The J gene is TRBJ2-4, the V gene TRBV7-3; TRBD1 matches at 8 bases. This CDR3 comprises 15 residues. In germline, CDR1 is SGHTA, CDR2 FQGTGA. Trimming at V came to 5 bases and at J to 7 bases, leaving 10 bases not matched to a gene.

This clonotype was counted only a few times. V and J are TRBV5-1 and TRBJ1-1; D is unresolved. Germline assignment: CDR1 SGHRS and CDR2 YFSETQ. Trimming took 2 bases from V and 0 from J, leaving 8 bases between them. This CDR3 spans 14 amino acids. As DNA, the CDR3 is TGCGCCAGCAGCTTAGCAGTTCTGAACACTGAAGCTTTCTTT. Its translation: CASSLAVLNTEAFF.

This clonotype showed up just a few times. The J gene is TRBJ1-6, the V gene TRBV9; TRBD1 matches at 8 bases. Germline CDR1 SGDLS, CDR2 YYNGEE. Trimming removed 4 bases from V and 1 base from J; junction bases left unmatched: 10. The CDR3 length is 18 residues. The CDR3 nucleotides are TGTGCCAGCAGCTCCGGACAGGGTGGGGTGTCCTATAATTCACCCCTCCACTTT. It codes for CASSSGQGGVSYNSPLHF.

This clonotype was seen only a few times. This rearrangement joins TRBV6-2 or TRBV6-3 to TRBJ2-7; no clear D. Germline CDR1 MNHEY, CDR2 SVGEGT. CDR3 length: 13 residues. V was clipped by 6 bases and J by 3 bases, with 12 bases between them. The chain's CDR3 is CASSSQVGYEQYF. The CDR3 region has the DNA TGTGCCAGCAGCTCCCAGGTTGGCTACGAGCAGTACTTC.

This clonotype was recorded a few times. V is TRBV5-1 and J is TRBJ1-1; D gene unclear. Trimming took 4 bases from V and 5 from J, leaving 12 bases between them. Germline loops: CDR1 SGHRS, CDR2 YFSETQ. This CDR3 is built from 13 residues. CDR3 DNA sequence: TGCGCCAGCAGCACCGGGTCCGAGACTGAAGCTTTCTTT. This codes for CASSTGSETEAFF.

This clonotype has at least ten counts. This chain connects TRBV6-5 to TRBJ1-2; no clear D gene. Trimming stripped 2 bases from V and 3 bases from J, with 10 bases between. Germline lookup yields CDR1 MNHEY and CDR2 SVGAGI. The CDR3 covers 14 residues. CDR3 loop: CASSYQINYYGYTF. The CDR3 coding sequence is TGTGCCAGCAGTTACCAGATTAACTACTATGGCTACACCTTC.

This clonotype has ten or more counts. The genes are TRBV7-6 and TRBJ2-5; D gene ambiguous. V was clipped by 0 bases and J by 5 bases, with 10 bases between them. CDR1 is SGHVS, CDR2 FNYEAQ, per germline. This CDR3 region has 14 residues. CDR3 coding DNA: TGTGCCAGCAGCTTAGCGTCCAGTCACGAGACCCAGTACTTC. It is translated as CASSLASSHETQYF.

The chain uses TRBV19 and TRBJ1-1; TRBD1 is a possible D gene (6 bases). The germline V gene has CDR1 LNHDA and CDR2 SQIVND (reference sequence). Trimming took off 5 bases at V and 3 bases at J, with 16 bases between the two ends. This CDR3 spans 15 amino acids. Written as DNA, the CDR3 is TGTGCCAGTAGTCGGAAGGGGGACATGGACACTGAAGCTTTCTTT. Translating gives CASSRKGDMDTEAFF.

The V call is TRBV18, the J call TRBJ2-3; 10 bases map to TRBD2. The V gene end was trimmed by 3 bases and the J gene end by 6 bases; junction bases not matched to a gene: 12. Germline CDR1 is KGHSH and CDR2 is LQKENI. The CDR3 is made up of 17 amino acids. The CDR3 spells CASSPTDLAGAEDTQYF. As DNA, the CDR3 is TGTGCCAGCTCACCCACCGATCTAGCGGGGGCTGAGGATACGCAGTATTTT.

The rearrangement joins TRBV5-1 to TRBJ2-1, with D possibly matching TRBD1 (5 bases). The length of the CDR3 is 15 residues. CDR1 and CDR2 (germline): SGHRS, YFSETQ. V was pared by 4 bases and J by 0 bases, with 11 bases between. The CDR3 coding sequence is TGCGCCAGCAGCGCGGACACGAGCTCCTACAATGAGCAGTTCTTC. It codes for CASSADTSSYNEQFF. The entire variable domain, with the rest obtained from reference TRBV5-1 and TRBJ2-1, is as follows: KAGVTQTPRYLIKTRGQQVTLSCSPISGHRSVSWYQQTPGQGLQFLFEYFSETQRNKGNFPGRFSGRQFSNSRSEMNVSTLELGDSALYLCASSADTSSYNEQFFGPGTRLTVL.